This T cell receptor beta chain was obtained from a study of regulatory T cells in long-lasting Graves disease. This clonotype was counted a few times. Sequencing libraries for TCR beta were prepared with iRepertoire HTBI primers and Arm-PCR of CDR3 regions. TCRdb re-derived calls from the multiplex PCR reads in MiXCR, one entry per CDR3 protein. Of 350,000 to 450,000 distinct CDR3 sequences detected, about 16% appear once; the ten largest clones hold 15% to 20%. This sample's time point: newly diagnosed GD, antithyroid drugs for less than 3 months. The TCR library used RNA extracted from PBMCs. Trimming cost V 4 bases and J 6 bases; bases outside gene matches: 10. CDR1 and CDR2 (germline): SGHRS, YFSETQ. The CDR3 has 15 residues. This sample also appeared in a second study, on T cells in Graves' hyperthyroidism and ophthalmopathy.

Here the sequenced sample was peripheral blood mononuclear cells (PBMCs), taken at new diagnosis, from a patient treated with antithyroid drugs. This clonotype was sampled from a woman under 40 with Graves disease. The J gene is TRBJ2-1, the V gene TRBV5-1; 7 nucleotides line up with TRBD2. The chain's CDR3 is CASSILADFGNEQFF. CDR3 in DNA: TGCGCCAGCAGCATCCTAGCGGACTTTGGCAATGAGCAGTTCTTC. The full variable domain, its missing parts supplied by reference TRBV5-1 and TRBJ2-1, is KAGVTQTPRYLIKTRGQQVTLSCSPISGHRSVSWYQQTPGQGLQFLFEYFSETQRNKGNFPGRFSGRQFSNSRSEMNVSTLELGDSALYLCASSILADFGNEQFFGPGTRLTVL.